This T cell receptor beta chain appears in the sequencing data of a study of blood T cell repertoires in COVID-19. About the study: Sources were T cells, B-cell-depleted T cells, or PBMCs; the material itself was cDNA or gDNA.

CDR1 SGDLS and CDR2 YYNGEE come from the germline V gene. This CDR3 comprises 16 residues. The V gene end was trimmed by 4 bases and the J gene end by 6 bases; junction bases not matched to a gene: 11. Original data processing: By means of reference gene primer amplification, nucleated cell counts were estimated. Data came from immunoSEQ multiplex PCR; TCRdb stores just in-frame clones and leaves some out. V, J and clone size derive from that table, while D and trimming were established from the DNA sequence. The sample has some 270,000 clones; about 87% are singletons. Grouping used clinical history reported by participants in a survey and questionnaire.

Sequencing was performed on PBMCs or T cells enriched from blood (not recorded which). This receptor was identified in a middle-aged woman who had been exposed to COVID-19. The chain combines TRBV9 with TRBJ2-1, with TRBD1 matching 9 bases. The CDR3 region has the DNA TGTGCCAGCAGCCCCTCCGGACAGGGGCTTGGCAATGAGCAGTTCTTC. Protein sequence: CASSPSGQGLGNEQFF.